Below, 17 T cell receptor beta chains from the same sample are listed, as sequenced in a study of response to subunit inactivated influenza vaccine. Each CDR3 protein gets one entry after TCRdb re-called the RT-PCR reads with MiXCR. The sample shows hundreds of thousands of distinct CDR3 sequences, approximately 14% of them seen only once. The sequencing used PBMCs from blood, collected approximately 13 days after vaccination. These receptor sequences come from a man aged 45 to 65 who received an inactivated influenza vaccine.

This clonotype occurred many times. This chain links TRBV5-6 with TRBJ2-1, with D uncertain. Germline V gives CDR1 SGHDT, CDR2 YYEEEE. Trimming took 0 bases from V and 6 from J, leaving 7 bases between them. The CDR3 is made up of 13 amino acids. CDR3 amino acids: CASSLGSSNEQFF. The DNA for the CDR3 is TGTGCCAGCAGCTTGGGGTCGTCCAATGAGCAGTTCTTC.

In this sample, this clonotype turned up a few times. The chain combines TRBV5-6 with TRBJ1-2; D ambiguous. The CDR3 length is 12 residues. Germline V gene sequence: CDR1 SGHDT, CDR2 YYEEEE. V was cut by 5 bases and J by 6 bases, with 11 bases left in between. DNA for the CDR3: TGTGCCAGCAGTCGGGATTTTAATGGCTACACCTTC. Translation: CASSRDFNGYTF.

The chain is built from TRBV11-2 and TRBJ2-3; 7 bases fit TRBD1. The junction had 7 bases not matched to a gene; V was cut back by 2 bases and J by 2 bases. The CDR3 spans 16 residues. Looked up from germline, CDR1 is SGHAT and CDR2 is FQNNGV. CDR3 sequence: CASSLMAQGVTDTQYF. DNA for the CDR3: TGTGCCAGCAGCTTAATGGCCCAGGGGGTCACAGATACGCAGTATTTT.

The chain is built from TRBV2 and TRBJ2-5, with TRBD2 identical over 7 bases. Germline lookup yields CDR1 SNHLY and CDR2 FYNNEI. CDR3 size: 14 residues. V lost 4 bases, J lost 5 bases, and 7 bases stayed unmatched. CDR3 sequence reads: CASSALRGGETQYF. In DNA form, the CDR3 reads TGTGCCAGCAGTGCCCTACGGGGAGGGGAGACCCAGTACTTC.

This clonotype was seen more than once but under ten times. The rearrangement uses TRBV6-2 or TRBV6-3 and TRBJ1-1; 7 nucleotides match TRBD1. Germline lookup yields CDR1 MNHEY and CDR2 SVGEGT. CDR3 length: 15 residues. The J segment lost 4 bases and the V segment lost 3 bases, leaving 8 bases of the junction unmatched. CDR3 residues: CASSYSSGTVTEAFF. The CDR3 DNA reads TGTGCCAGCAGTTATAGTTCCGGGACAGTCACTGAAGCTTTCTTT.

The genes are TRBV29-1 and TRBJ2-1, with 7 bases lining up with TRBD1. Germline CDR1 SQVTM, CDR2 ANQGSEA. This CDR3 has 13 residues. V was clipped by 5 bases and J by 9 bases; unmatched bases: 10. The DNA for the CDR3 is TGCAGCGTTCGGTCAGGGGGTCCTGGTGAGCAGTTCTTC. This encodes CSVRSGGPGEQFF.

This chain joins TRBV4-3 and TRBJ2-4; D unclear. Germline values: CDR1 LGHNA, CDR2 YSLEER. The length of the CDR3 is 16 residues. V lost 1 base and J 0 bases, leaving 10 bases between the germline ends. In nucleotides, the CDR3 is TGCGCCAGCAGCCAAGGGGCGAATTTAGCCAAAAACATTCAGTACTTC. Protein sequence: CASSQGANLAKNIQYF.

The rearrangement uses TRBV7-2 and TRBJ2-1, with TRBD1 matching 9 bases. This CDR3 is built from 13 residues. From germline, CDR1 is SGHTA and CDR2 FQGNSA. With 4 bases clipped from V and 9 bases from J, the junction kept 4 bases outside the gene matches. The DNA of the CDR3 is TGTGCCAGCAGCTGGACAGGGGACGTTGAGCAGTTCTTC. It is translated as CASSWTGDVEQFF.

J is TRBJ2-2 and V is TRBV29-1, with TRBD2 matching over 12 bases. Germline trimming cut 0 bases from V and 1 base from J; bases unmatched to any gene: 3. The germline gives CDR1 SQVTM, CDR2 ANQGSEA. The CDR3 contains 17 residues. CDR3 DNA sequence: TGCAGCGTTGAAGAGGCTAGCGGGAGGGGGAACACCGGGGAGCTGTTTTTT. It specifies CSVEEASGRGNTGELFF.

There are a few counts of this clonotype. This chain links TRBV30 with TRBJ1-4, with D maybe TRBD1 (6 bases). The CDR3 is 14 residues long. Between the trimmed V and J ends, which lost 2 bases and 7 bases, there was a span of 14 bases. The germline V gene has CDR1 GTSNPN and CDR2 SVGIG (reference sequence). In DNA form, the CDR3 reads TGTGCCTGGAGTAGGTTGCAGGGGTCTGAAAAACTGTTTTTT. This gives the protein CAWSRLQGSEKLFF.

This clonotype has at least ten counts. CDR3 DNA: TGTGCCAGCAGCAGGACTGGCAATGAGCAGTTCTTC. It specifies CASSRTGNEQFF. The V gene is TRBV11-2, the J gene TRBJ2-1, with TRBD2 as a possible D gene (5 bases). CDR3 length: 12 amino acids. Germline CDR1 and CDR2: SGHAT and FQNNGV. Trimming took off 5 bases at V and 6 bases at J, with 8 bases between the two ends.

This clonotype was recorded many times. The chain couples TRBV30 to TRBJ2-1, with D maybe TRBD2 (6 bases). The germline V and J ends were trimmed by 0 bases and 3 bases, with 9 bases remaining between them. Per germline, CDR1 GTSNPN and CDR2 SVGIG (reference sequence). This CDR3 has 14 amino acids. The DNA of the CDR3 is TGTGCCTGGAGTGTACGTAGCGGCTACAATGAGCAGTTCTTC. Its protein product is CAWSVRSGYNEQFF.

At least ten counts were recorded for this clonotype. The rearrangement uses TRBV15 and TRBJ2-3; 7 nucleotides align to TRBD1. The germline gives CDR1 LNHNV, CDR2 YYDKDF (reference sequence). Germline trimming cut 3 bases from V and 2 bases from J; bases unmatched to any gene: 5. The CDR3 contains 15 residues. DNA for the CDR3: TGTGCCACCAGCAGGCTTGGACAGGCCACAGATACGCAGTATTTT. This translates into CATSRLGQATDTQYF.

This clonotype was detected many times. V usage is TRBV19 and J usage is TRBJ2-4; D is tentatively TRBD1 or TRBD2 (5 bases each). CDR3 length: 16 amino acids. Germline CDR1 LNHDA, CDR2 SQIVND (reference sequence). V shed 4 bases and J shed 6 bases, with 19 bases lying between them. The chain's CDR3 is CASSTRSGTMGNIQYF. DNA of the CDR3: TGTGCCAGTAGTACCCGATCTGGGACCATGGGAAACATTCAGTACTTC.

The chain recombines TRBV20-1 with TRBJ2-5; possibly TRBD2 for D (6 bases). CDR1 is DFQATT and CDR2 is SNEGSKA in the germline V gene (reference sequence). Trimming left V 1 base short and J 3 bases short, with 9 bases between. The CDR3 has 13 amino acids. The chain's CDR3 is CSARATGEETQYF. The CDR3 nucleotides are TGCAGTGCTAGAGCGACGGGGGAAGAGACCCAGTACTTC.

J is TRBJ2-3 and V is TRBV5-6; D possibly corresponds to TRBD2 (6 bases). Germline CDR1 SGHDT, CDR2 YYEEEE. Between the trimmed V and J ends, which lost 3 bases and 3 bases, there was a span of 17 bases. This CDR3 is built from 16 residues. The CDR3 sequence is CASSSPGEVRTDTQYF. CDR3 DNA sequence: TGTGCCAGCAGCTCACCGGGGGAAGTGAGGACAGATACGCAGTATTTT.

The V gene is TRBV29-1, the J gene TRBJ2-3; 8 positions match TRBD1. The V and J ends lost 7 bases and 5 bases, in that order; junction bases with no gene match: 8. The CDR3 length is 13 residues. The germline gives CDR1 SQVTM, CDR2 ANQGSEA. This CDR3 reads CSAETGEVDTQYF. CDR3 in DNA: TGCAGCGCAGAGACAGGGGAGGTAGATACGCAGTATTTT.